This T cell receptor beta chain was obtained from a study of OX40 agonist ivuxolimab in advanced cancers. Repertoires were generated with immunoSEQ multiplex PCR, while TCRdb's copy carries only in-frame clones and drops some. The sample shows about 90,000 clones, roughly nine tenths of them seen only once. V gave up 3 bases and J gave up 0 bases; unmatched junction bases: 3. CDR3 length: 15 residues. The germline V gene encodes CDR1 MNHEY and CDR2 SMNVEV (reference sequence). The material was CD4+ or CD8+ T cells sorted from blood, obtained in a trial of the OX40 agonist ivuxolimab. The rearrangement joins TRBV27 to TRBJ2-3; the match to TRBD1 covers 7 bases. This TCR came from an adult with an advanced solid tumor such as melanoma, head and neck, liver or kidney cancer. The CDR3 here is CASSFLQGSTDTQYF. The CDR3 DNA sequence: TGTGCCAGCAGTTTCCTACAGGGGAGCACAGATACGCAGTATTTT.